The text below deals with one T cell receptor beta chain. Its antigen is not known. The PCR was carried out with 60 Vbeta primers and 13 Jbeta primers. Method: immunoSEQ multiplex PCR; TCRdb's copy keeps in-frame clones and lacks some. Of about 150,000 clones listed, roughly 82% are singletons. The record originates from a study of cytomegalovirus exposure and HLA in healthy donors. Study context: Unique TCR beta sequences numbering about 100 million came from around 180 million T cells in an earlier analysis. Study-wide points: An observed cluster of highly shared sequence variants was recorded as a likely sequencing artifact. The classifier, whose performance was assessed in both the original and validation cohorts, reportedly diagnosed cytomegalovirus status with high specificity and sensitivity.

This CDR3 is built from 16 residues. Trimming cost V 0 bases and J 4 bases; bases outside gene matches: 4. Germline V gives CDR1 LGHNA, CDR2 YSLEER. Unrecorded immune exposures were likely, despite nominal health at sampling. This sequence originates from a male donor in good health and CMV-seronegative. Sequencing was performed on PBMCs. The gene calls are TRBV4-3 and TRBJ2-2, with 8 bases lining up with TRBD1. The DNA of the CDR3 is TGCGCCAGCAGCCAAGATTACAGGGGGTTCACCGGGGAGCTGTTTTTT. Translating gives CASSQDYRGFTGELFF.